This T cell receptor beta chain is drawn from a study of regulatory T cells in long-lasting Graves disease. Study-wide results and limits: Those with persistent disease had in common more public clonotypes (2,741) than new patients (approximately 1,000). Investigators studied peripheral blood only, not thyroid tissue.

Arm-PCR of CDR3 regions and iRepertoire HTBI primers were the basis on which TCR beta libraries were built. TCRdb independently ran MiXCR on the multiplex PCR reads; one entry per CDR3 protein. The table includes 650,000 to 850,000 distinct CDR3 sequences, about 32% detected once. On this clonotype itself: The antigen is undetermined.

Time point noted: persistent/refractory GD, antithyroid drugs over 5 years with positive TRAb. There was RNA extracted from PBMCs, and the TCR library was made from it. The V and J ends lost 7 bases and 0 bases, in that order; junction bases with no gene match: 6. Per germline, CDR1 MNHEY and CDR2 SVGEGT. There are 14 residues in the CDR3. The chain carries TRBV6-2 or TRBV6-3 and TRBJ2-7; TRBD2 agrees at 7 bases. This sequence originates from a female donor with Graves disease. Sequences were derived from peripheral blood mononuclear cells (PBMCs), sampled when the disease was refractory, from a patient treated with antithyroid drugs. Here the CDR3 reads CASTRREGSYEQYF. The CDR3, as DNA: TGTGCCAGCACCCGCAGGGAGGGCTCCTACGAGCAGTACTTC.